The 27 T cell receptor beta chains below were found in one sample sequenced in a study of shared clonotypes between healthy human individuals. Only in-frame clones appear in the TCRdb table, and some are missing; sequencing was by immunoSEQ multiplex PCR. Found here are fewer than 850,000 clones, about 92% of them singletons; the top ten hold 34%. The sample comprised memory CD8+ T cells from PBMCs. Subset in this sample: CD45RO+ cells pooled with CCR7-negative TemRA cells. Receptors were obtained from a man aged 18 to 35 in good health. Some clones in this sample may be carry-over from other donors' samples.

The rearrangement uses TRBV9 and TRBJ2-7; 8 bases match TRBD2. With V trimmed by 4 bases and J by 5 bases, 14 bases remained unmatched. Germline V gene lookup returns CDR1 SGDLS and CDR2 YYNGEE. The CDR3 is 16 amino acids. The CDR3: CASSLQPGLVLHEQYF. In DNA, the CDR3 is TGTGCCAGCAGCCTACAACCGGGACTAGTACTCCACGAGCAGTACTTC.

Worth noting for this clone: Other DNA sequences in this specimen translate into the identical CDR3. V usage is TRBV25-1 and J usage is TRBJ1-5, with D tentatively TRBD1 (5 bases). Per the germline V gene, CDR1 is MGHDK and CDR2 is SYGVNS. Trimming pared 5 bases from V and 4 bases from J, leaving 9 bases between. The CDR3 sequence is 13 residues long. The CDR3 spells CASSHQGNQPQHF. CDR3 coding DNA: TGTGCCAGCAGTCATCAGGGTAATCAGCCCCAGCATTTT.

The chain uses TRBV4-1 and TRBJ2-2, with 8 bases lining up with TRBD1. This CDR3 has 15 residues. Germline V gives CDR1 MGHRA, CDR2 YSYEKL. V shed 8 bases, J shed 4 bases, and the junction held 9 bases outside the gene matches. In DNA, the CDR3 is TGCGCCAGCGCTGAGCGACAGGGGCGCACCGGGGAGCTGTTTTTT. This codes for CASAERQGRTGELFF.

The chain combines TRBV5-6 with TRBJ1-5; unclear D gene. There are 14 residues in the CDR3. V was pared by 3 bases and J by 2 bases, with 9 bases between. Germline CDR1 and CDR2: SGHDT and YYEEEE. DNA of the CDR3: TGTGCCAGCAGCTCAATTACTGGCAATCAGCCCCAGCATTTT. Its translation is CASSSITGNQPQHF.

The chain carries TRBV27 and TRBJ2-1; D gene uncertain. The CDR3 has 13 residues. The germline CDR1 and CDR2 sequences are MNHEY and SMNVEV (reference sequence). Trimming shortened V by 5 bases and J by 6 bases, and 11 bases separated the two germline ends. CDR3 protein: CASSRLPSNEQFF. The CDR3 DNA follows: TGTGCCAGCAGTCGTCTTCCCTCCAATGAGCAGTTCTTC.

The chain recombines TRBV28 with TRBJ2-5; TRBD2 matches at 11 bases. This CDR3 spans 15 amino acids. Unmatched junction bases numbered 8, after V lost 6 bases and J lost 5 bases. Germline values: CDR1 MDHEN, CDR2 SYDVKM. CDR3 sequence (DNA): TGTGCCAGCAGATTAGCGGGAGGGCACGTTGAGACCCAGTACTTC. Translation: CASRLAGGHVETQYF.

The chain joins TRBV4-1 to TRBJ1-1; 8 bases line up with TRBD1. Germline CDR1 MGHRA, CDR2 YSYEKL. Unmatched junction bases numbered 14, after V lost 4 bases and J lost 4 bases. This CDR3 contains 17 residues. As DNA, the CDR3 is TGCGCCAGCAGCCCCGGACAGGGAAGGGTTCGTCTCACTGAAGCTTTCTTT. Amino acid sequence: CASSPGQGRVRLTEAFF.

This rearrangement joins TRBV9 to TRBJ2-3; TRBD2 agrees at 8 bases. The germline V gene has CDR1 SGDLS and CDR2 YYNGEE. The CDR3 has 18 amino acids. V lost 1 base to trimming and J lost 1 base; unmatched junction nucleotides: 11. CDR3 region: CASSVPFTSGVGTDTQYF. The CDR3 nucleotides are TGTGCCAGCAGCGTACCGTTTACTAGCGGTGTAGGCACAGATACGCAGTATTTT.

The gene calls are TRBV5-8 and TRBJ2-1; 12 nucleotides align to TRBD2. Trimming removed 3 bases from V and 3 bases from J; junction bases left unmatched: 7. Per germline, CDR1 SGHTS and CDR2 YDEGEE. CDR3 size: 17 residues. CDR3 amino acids: CASSSLGLAGNYNEQFF. In DNA form, the CDR3 reads TGTGCCAGCAGCTCCCTAGGACTAGCGGGGAACTACAATGAGCAGTTCTTC. Looking up the rest from reference TRBV5-8 and TRBJ2-1 gives the full variable domain: EAGVTQSPTHLIKTRGQQATLRCSPISGHTSVYWYQQALGLGLQFLLWYDEGEERNRGNFPPRFSGRQFPNYSSELNVNALELEDSALYLCASSSLGLAGNYNEQFFGPGTRLTVL.

Worth noting for this clone: Other nucleotide sequences from this sample produce the same CDR3. The chain has TRBV6-5 and TRBJ2-1; 10 bases are shared with TRBD2. The CDR3 length is 15 residues. Germline lookup yields CDR1 MNHEY and CDR2 SVGAGI. J lost 3 bases, V lost 4 bases, and 3 bases had no gene match. CDR3 in amino acids: CASSSLAGVYNEQFF. In DNA, the CDR3 is TGTGCCAGCAGTTCCCTAGCGGGAGTCTACAATGAGCAGTTCTTC.

The table lists this clone with a few counts. The CDR3 region has the DNA TGTGCCAGCAGCACCAACTTTGAAGCTTTCTTT. Translating gives CASSTNFEAFF. The chain uses TRBV6-5 and TRBJ1-1, with D hard to call. CDR1 and CDR2 from the germline V gene are MNHEY and SVGAGI. Trimming took 6 bases from V and 7 from J, leaving 9 bases between them. This CDR3 spans 11 amino acids.

The chain recombines TRBV6-1 with TRBJ1-3, with TRBD1 as a possible D gene (6 bases). From germline, CDR1 is MNHNS and CDR2 SASEGT. CDR3 length equals 14 residues. Trimming removed 3 bases at V and 3 bases at J, with 9 bases between. The CDR3 DNA is TGTGCCAGCAGTGAGGGGGCAGGTGGAAACACCATATATTTT. Its translation: CASSEGAGGNTIYF.

The chain has TRBV10-3 and TRBJ2-3; 12 nucleotides match TRBD2. Germline CDR1 reads ENHRY; CDR2 reads SYGVKD. CDR3 length equals 16 residues. The V gene end was trimmed by 4 bases and the J gene end by 0 bases; junction bases not matched to a gene: 2. The CDR3: CAISGTSGKSTDTQYF. The CDR3, as DNA: TGTGCCATCAGTGGGACTAGCGGGAAGAGCACAGATACGCAGTATTTT.

This chain uses TRBV4-3 with TRBJ2-7; D unresolved. Germline V gives CDR1 LGHNA, CDR2 YSLEER. Trimming took 0 bases from V and 3 from J, leaving 12 bases between them. The CDR3 runs to 15 residues. CDR3 residues: CASSQEALLVYEQYF. The DNA of the CDR3 is TGCGCCAGCAGCCAAGAGGCCCTTCTAGTCTACGAGCAGTACTTC.

The chain links TRBV6-1 to TRBJ1-5; no clear D gene. CDR1 is MNHNS and CDR2 is SASEGT in the germline V gene. The CDR3 contains 12 residues. The V gene lost 8 bases and the J gene lost 6 bases, with 11 bases spanning the gap. The CDR3 sequence: CASQAQRQPQHF. The DNA for the CDR3 is TGTGCCAGCCAAGCCCAGCGTCAGCCCCAGCATTTT.

This clone came up a few times. The genes are TRBV9 and TRBJ2-7; TRBD2 matches 9 bases. Trimming at V came to 0 bases and at J to 2 bases, leaving 3 bases not matched to a gene. The CDR3 covers 15 residues. Germline-derived CDR1 and CDR2 are SGDLS and YYNGEE. The CDR3 loop is CASSVGSGRTYEQYF. The CDR3 region has the DNA TGTGCCAGCAGCGTAGGCAGCGGGAGGACCTACGAGCAGTACTTC. The full variable domain, with the rest looked up from reference TRBV9 and TRBJ2-7, is DSGVTQTPKHLITATGQRVTLRCSPRSGDLSVYWYQQSLDQGLQFLIQYYNGEERAKGNILERFSAQQFPDLHSELNLSSLELGDSALYFCASSVGSGRTYEQYFGPGTRLTVT.

V usage is TRBV27 and J usage is TRBJ1-5, with TRBD1 matching 9 bases. CDR3 size: 16 residues. Germline CDR1 MNHEY, CDR2 SMNVEV (reference sequence). Trimming at V came to 5 bases and at J to 6 bases, leaving 11 bases not matched to a gene. The CDR3 sequence: CASSPGQGTGRQPQHF. CDR3 DNA sequence: TGTGCCAGCAGTCCCGGACAGGGGACTGGTCGTCAGCCCCAGCATTTT.

This chain uses TRBV2 with TRBJ1-2, with D possibly TRBD1 on 5 matching bases. Germline V lookup: CDR1 SNHLY, CDR2 FYNNEI. Trimming took off 8 bases at V and 0 bases at J, with 13 bases between the two ends. The CDR3 contains 14 residues. The CDR3 spells CASYSRVPNYGYTF. In DNA form, the CDR3 reads TGTGCCAGCTACTCCAGGGTCCCTAACTATGGCTACACCTTC.

V usage is TRBV4-3 and J usage is TRBJ2-5, with D possibly matching TRBD2 (7 bases). CDR3 length: 16 amino acids. Between the trimmed V and J ends, which lost 0 bases and 4 bases, there was a span of 15 bases. Germline CDR1 LGHNA, CDR2 YSLEER. For the CDR3, the DNA is TGCGCCAGCAGCCAAGATCGGGGGGCAGGGGCAGAGACCCAGTACTTC. This codes for CASSQDRGAGAETQYF.

The J gene is TRBJ2-1, the V gene TRBV7-2; TRBD2 matches 8 bases. Trimming cost V 2 bases and J 2 bases; bases outside gene matches: 5. Germline V CDR1 and CDR2: SGHTA, FQGNSA. The CDR3 loop spans 16 amino acids. Written as DNA, the CDR3 is TGTGCCAGCAGCTTAAGAGGCGGGAGGACCTACAATGAGCAGTTCTTC. It is translated as CASSLRGGRTYNEQFF.

The chain recombines TRBV29-1 with TRBJ2-7; D could derive from TRBD1 or TRBD2 (5 bases each). The V gene lost 6 bases and the J gene lost 6 bases, with 12 bases spanning the gap. The CDR3 is 11 residues long. Germline loops: CDR1 SQVTM, CDR2 ANQGSEA. CDR3 residues: CSVYRGPEQYF. DNA of the CDR3: TGCAGCGTATATAGGGGACCCGAGCAGTACTTC.

The gene calls are TRBV4-1 and TRBJ1-2; D not certain. This CDR3 is 18 amino acids long. Deletions cut 0 bases from V and 8 bases from J, with 25 bases between. Germline CDR1 reads MGHRA; CDR2 reads YSYEKL. The CDR3 is CASSQEPTRTLTLEGYTF. As DNA, the CDR3 is TGCGCCAGCAGCCAAGAGCCCACCAGGACCCTAACTTTAGAAGGCTACACCTTC.

The chain joins TRBV13 to TRBJ1-1, with 8 positions matching TRBD1. J gave up 11 bases and V 2 bases, and 7 bases lay outside the gene matches. The CDR3 runs to 13 residues. Germline V gene sequence: CDR1 PRHDT, CDR2 FYEKMQ (reference sequence). This CDR3 is CASSLYDRGEAFF. CDR3 sequence (DNA): TGTGCCAGCAGCTTATACGACAGGGGTGAGGCTTTCTTT.

CDR3 sequence (DNA): TGTGCCAGCAGTTGGGCAGGGGCCATGAACACTGAAGCTTTCTTT. Its translation is CASSWAGAMNTEAFF. The J gene is TRBJ1-1, the V gene TRBV27; D perhaps matches TRBD1 (6 bases). This CDR3 is built from 15 residues. Germline loops: CDR1 MNHEY, CDR2 SMNVEV (reference sequence). V was shortened by 4 bases and J by 0 bases, with 12 bases between the two germline ends.

The chain joins TRBV19 to TRBJ1-3; D gene unclear. Germline V CDR1 and CDR2: LNHDA, SQIVND (reference sequence). The CDR3 extends over 11 amino acids. Trimming pared 7 bases from V and 2 bases from J, leaving 3 bases between. The DNA of the CDR3 is TGTGCCAGTACGGCTGGAAACACCATATATTTT. It translates to CASTAGNTIYF. The full variable domain, completed using reference TRBV19 and TRBJ1-3, is DGGITQSPKYLFRKEGQNVTLSCEQNLNHDAMYWYRQDPGQGLRLIYYSQIVNDFQKGDIAEGYSVSREKKESFPLTVTSAQKNPTAFYLCASTAGNTIYFGEGSWLTVV.

The CDR3 reads CASRRLQGRSQSTSGANVLTF. The DNA of the CDR3 is TGTGCCAGCAGGCGATTACAGGGGCGGTCCCAATCCACCTCTGGGGCCAACGTCCTGACTTTC. The chain couples TRBV2 to TRBJ2-6; 7 positions match TRBD1. V lost 6 bases, J lost 0 bases, and 20 bases stayed unmatched. Per the germline V gene, CDR1 is SNHLY and CDR2 is FYNNEI. The CDR3 extends over 21 amino acids.

The rearrangement joins TRBV28 to TRBJ2-7; 11 nucleotides agree with TRBD1. CDR1 is MDHEN, CDR2 SYDVKM, per germline. The CDR3 is made up of 16 amino acids. Trimming at V came to 6 bases and at J to 5 bases, leaving 12 bases not matched to a gene. CDR3 in amino acids: CASSPKVRTGGHEQYF. The CDR3 DNA reads TGTGCCAGCAGCCCAAAAGTGAGGACAGGGGGCCACGAGCAGTACTTC.